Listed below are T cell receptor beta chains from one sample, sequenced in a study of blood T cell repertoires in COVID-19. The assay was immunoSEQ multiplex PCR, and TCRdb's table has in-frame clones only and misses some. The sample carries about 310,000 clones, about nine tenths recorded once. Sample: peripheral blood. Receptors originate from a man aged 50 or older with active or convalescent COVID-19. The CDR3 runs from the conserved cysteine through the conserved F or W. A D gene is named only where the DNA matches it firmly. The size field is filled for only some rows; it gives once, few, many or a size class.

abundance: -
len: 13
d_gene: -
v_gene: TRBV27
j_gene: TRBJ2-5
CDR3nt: TGTGCCAGCAGTTGGAGGGACCAAGAGACCCAGTACTTC
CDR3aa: CASSWRDQETQYF

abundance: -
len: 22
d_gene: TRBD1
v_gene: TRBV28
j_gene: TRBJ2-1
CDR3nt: TGTGCCAGCAGTTTATGGTACGGGGCGGGACAGGGAACCAAGACCTCCTACAATGAGCAGTTCTTC
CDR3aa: CASSLWYGAGQGTKTSYNEQFF

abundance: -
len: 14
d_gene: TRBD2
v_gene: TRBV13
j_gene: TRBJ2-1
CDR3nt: TGTGCCAGCAGCCGGACTAGCGGTTACAATGAGCAGTTCTTC
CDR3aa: CASSRTSGYNEQFF

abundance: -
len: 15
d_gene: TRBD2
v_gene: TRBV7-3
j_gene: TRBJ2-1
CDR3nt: TGTGCCAGCAGCCCGCTAGCGGGGGCAAACAATGAGCAGTTCTTC
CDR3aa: CASSPLAGANNEQFF

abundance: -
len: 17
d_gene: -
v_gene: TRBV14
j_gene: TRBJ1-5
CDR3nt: TGTGCCAGCAGCCAAGATGTTGAAACTTATAGCAATCAGCCCCAGCATTTT
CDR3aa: CASSQDVETYSNQPQHF

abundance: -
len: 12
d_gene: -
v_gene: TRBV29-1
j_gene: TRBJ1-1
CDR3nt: TGCAGCGTTCTCCAGGGCATCACTGAAGCTTTCTTT
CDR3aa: CSVLQGITEAFF

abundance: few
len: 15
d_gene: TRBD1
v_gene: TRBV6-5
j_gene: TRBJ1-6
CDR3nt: TGTGCCAGCAGTTACTTCGGGACAGGGAAGACACCCCTCCACTTT
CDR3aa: CASSYFGTGKTPLHF

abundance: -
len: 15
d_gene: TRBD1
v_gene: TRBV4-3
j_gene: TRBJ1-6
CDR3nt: TGCGCCAGCAGCCAAGACGACAGGGATAATTCACCCCTCCACTTT
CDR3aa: CASSQDDRDNSPLHF

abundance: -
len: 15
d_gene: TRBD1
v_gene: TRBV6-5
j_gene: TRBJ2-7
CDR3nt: TGTGCCAGCAGTCAACGGACAGGGCTGTCCTACGAGCAGTACTTC
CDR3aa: CASSQRTGLSYEQYF

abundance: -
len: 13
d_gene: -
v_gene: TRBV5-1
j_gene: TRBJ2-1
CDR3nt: TGCGCCAGCAGCTTGGGGGCTAACAATGAGCAGTTCTTC
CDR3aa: CASSLGANNEQFF

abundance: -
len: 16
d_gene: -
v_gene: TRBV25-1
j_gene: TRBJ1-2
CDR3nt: TGTGCCAGCAGTGGAAGGACAGCCGCGGGCTACTATGGCTACACCTTC
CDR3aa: CASSGRTAAGYYGYTF